This TCR beta chain was observed in a study of T cells in narcolepsy. The table came from immunoSEQ multiplex PCR; TCRdb's copy has only in-frame clones and leaves some out. The sample carries about 25,000 clones, approximately 85% recorded once. Study outcomes and limitations: No autoreactive T cell clone sequences appeared in some memory CD4+ repertoires. Reportedly, autoreactive clonotypes were serially detected in patients' blood but not controls'. HCRT-specific and TRIB2-specific autoreactive clonotypes appeared among same-patient CSF and blood CD4+ clonotypes.

On this clone itself: What it binds is unknown.

CDR1 and CDR2 from the germline V gene are MDHEN and SYDVKM. V lost 3 bases, J lost 0 bases, and 8 bases lay in between. There are 14 residues in the CDR3. Material: CD45RA- memory CD4+ T cells from PBMCs. This receptor was identified in a human donor with narcolepsy. V and J are TRBV28 and TRBJ1-1, with D maybe TRBD1 (6 bases). For the CDR3, the DNA is TGTGCCAGCAGTTTGGGGGCCATGAACACTGAAGCTTTCTTT. Protein product: CASSLGAMNTEAFF.